The next 7 T cell receptor beta chains were all read from a single sample in a study of shared clonotypes between healthy human individuals. Here immunoSEQ multiplex PCR was the method, and the copy in TCRdb shows in-frame clones only, minus some. This sample has about a million clones; roughly 80% occur once, and the top ten carry about 1.4%. The sequenced material came from memory CD4+ T cells sorted from blood. Subset denoted: CD45RA-negative fraction. Source of these receptors: a man aged 18 to 30 in good health.

In DNA, the CDR3 is TGTGCCAGCAGCTATGGGACTAGCGAGGCCTACGAGCAGTACTTC. This sequence encodes CASSYGTSEAYEQYF. The genes are TRBV5-6 and TRBJ2-7, with TRBD2 matching 10 bases. V lost 3 bases and J lost 2; bases outside the gene matches: 5. This CDR3 spans 15 amino acids. Germline loops: CDR1 SGHDT, CDR2 YYEEEE.

This chain joins TRBV28 and TRBJ1-5, with a weak D call TRBD1 (5 bases). The CDR3 contains 20 residues. V was pared by 2 bases and J by 2 bases, with 25 bases between. Per germline, CDR1 MDHEN and CDR2 SYDVKM. Here the CDR3 reads CASSLGSLGAAWAGNQPQHF. In nucleotides, the CDR3 is TGTGCCAGCAGTTTAGGGTCGTTAGGGGCGGCCTGGGCAGGCAATCAGCCCCAGCATTTT.

This rearrangement joins TRBV5-1 to TRBJ2-1; D perhaps matches TRBD2 (6 bases). Germline V gene lookup returns CDR1 SGHRS and CDR2 YFSETQ. The CDR3 is 16 amino acids. Trimming removed 0 bases from V and 5 bases from J, with 15 bases in between. In nucleotides, the CDR3 is TGCGCCAGCAGCTTGGAGGGGCCCGGGGGTAACAATGAGCAGTTCTTC. Translated: CASSLEGPGGNNEQFF.

This clone was seen repeatedly, ten times or more. The chain carries TRBV5-1 and TRBJ2-1, with D tentatively TRBD2 (6 bases). The CDR3 contains 15 residues. Trimming shortened V by 0 bases and J by 1 base, and 8 bases separated the two germline ends. Germline lookup yields CDR1 SGHRS and CDR2 YFSETQ. The CDR3 here is CASSLEGRSYNEQFF. CDR3 in DNA: TGCGCCAGCAGCTTGGAGGGGAGGTCCTACAATGAGCAGTTCTTC. Full variable domain (remainder filled in from reference TRBV5-1 and TRBJ2-1): KAGVTQTPRYLIKTRGQQVTLSCSPISGHRSVSWYQQTPGQGLQFLFEYFSETQRNKGNFPGRFSGRQFSNSRSEMNVSTLELGDSALYLCASSLEGRSYNEQFFGPGTRLTVL.

The rearrangement joins TRBV19 to TRBJ2-1, with 7 bases matching TRBD2. V was pared by 3 bases and J by 0 bases, with 5 bases of the junction left unmatched. The CDR3 sequence is 16 residues long. Germline CDR1 reads LNHDA; CDR2 reads SQIVND (reference sequence). CDR3 in amino acids: CASSILGGSSYNEQFF. In DNA, the CDR3 is TGTGCCAGTAGTATTCTAGGCGGGAGCTCCTACAATGAGCAGTTCTTC.

V gene TRBV6-1 combines with J gene TRBJ2-5; D gene ambiguous. The CDR3 consists of 14 residues. V dropped 3 bases and J dropped 5 bases, with 13 bases sitting between them. Germline-derived CDR1 and CDR2 are MNHNS and SASEGT. CDR3 amino acids: CASSDSRVGETQYF. DNA for the CDR3: TGTGCCAGCAGTGACTCTAGGGTAGGCGAGACCCAGTACTTC.

The chain recombines TRBV5-6 with TRBJ1-2; D uncertain. This CDR3 contains 12 residues. Trimming left V 2 bases short and J 7 bases short, with 9 bases between. CDR1 SGHDT and CDR2 YYEEEE come from the germline V gene. CDR3 loop: CASSLARVGYTF. The CDR3 DNA follows: TGTGCCAGCAGCTTAGCTAGAGTTGGCTACACCTTC. The full variable domain, completed using reference TRBV5-6 and TRBJ1-2, is DAGVTQSPTHLIKTRGQQVTLRCSPKSGHDTVSWYQQALGQGPQFIFQYYEEEERQRGNFPDRFSGHQFPNYSSELNVNALLLGDSALYLCASSLARVGYTFGSGTRLTVV.